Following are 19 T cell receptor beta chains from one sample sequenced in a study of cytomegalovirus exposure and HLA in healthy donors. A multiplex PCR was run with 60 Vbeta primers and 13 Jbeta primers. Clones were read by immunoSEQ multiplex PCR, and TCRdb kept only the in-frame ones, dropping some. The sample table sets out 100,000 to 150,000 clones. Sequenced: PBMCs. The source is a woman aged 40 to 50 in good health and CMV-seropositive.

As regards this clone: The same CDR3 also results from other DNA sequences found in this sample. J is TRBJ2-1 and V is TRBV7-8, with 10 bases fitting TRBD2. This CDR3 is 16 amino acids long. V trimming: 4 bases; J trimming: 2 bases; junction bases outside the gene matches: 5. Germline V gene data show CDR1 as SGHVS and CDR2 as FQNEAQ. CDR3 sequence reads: CASSSRTSGTYNEQFF. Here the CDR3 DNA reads TGTGCCAGCAGCTCCCGTACTAGCGGGACCTACAATGAGCAGTTCTTC.

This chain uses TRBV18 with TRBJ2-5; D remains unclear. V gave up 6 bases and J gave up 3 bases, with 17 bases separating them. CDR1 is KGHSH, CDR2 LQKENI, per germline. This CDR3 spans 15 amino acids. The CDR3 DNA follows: TGTGCCAGCTCGCCCGATCACCCCCCTAAAGAGACCCAGTACTTC. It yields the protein CASSPDHPPKETQYF.

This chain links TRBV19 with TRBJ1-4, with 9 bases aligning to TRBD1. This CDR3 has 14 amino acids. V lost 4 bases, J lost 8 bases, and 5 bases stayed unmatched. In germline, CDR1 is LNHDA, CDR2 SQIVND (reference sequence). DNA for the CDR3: TGTGCCAGTAGTACGGGACAGGGTTTCGAAAAACTGTTTTTT. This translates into CASSTGQGFEKLFF.

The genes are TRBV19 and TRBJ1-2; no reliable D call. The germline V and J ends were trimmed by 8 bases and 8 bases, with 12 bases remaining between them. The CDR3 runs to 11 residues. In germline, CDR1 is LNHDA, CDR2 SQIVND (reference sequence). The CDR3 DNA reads TGTGCCAGTGGCGGGTTAGGAGGCTACACCTTC. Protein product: CASGGLGGYTF.

CDR3 in amino acids: CATSRDTSSKNIQYF. The CDR3 nucleotides read TGTGCCACCAGCAGAGATACTAGCTCAAAAAACATTCAGTACTTC. The gene calls are TRBV15 and TRBJ2-4; D might be TRBD2 (6 bases). The CDR3 is 15 residues long. Trimming shortened V by 0 bases and J by 4 bases, and 10 bases separated the two germline ends. Germline values: CDR1 LNHNV, CDR2 YYDKDF (reference sequence).

The CDR3 DNA reads as TGTGCCAGTAGTATAGTTGGAATGGGGAGGTACACTGAAGCTTTCTTT. It translates to CASSIVGMGRYTEAFF. The chain recombines TRBV19 with TRBJ1-1; unclear D gene. The CDR3 covers 16 residues. V was pared by 1 base and J by 3 bases, with 15 bases between. Germline V lookup: CDR1 LNHDA, CDR2 SQIVND (reference sequence).

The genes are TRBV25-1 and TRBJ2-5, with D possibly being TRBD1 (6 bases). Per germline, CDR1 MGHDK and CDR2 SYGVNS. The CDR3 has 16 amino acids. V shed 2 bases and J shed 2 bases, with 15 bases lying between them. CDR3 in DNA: TGTGCCAGCAGTGAAGGAGCACAGGGCCCACAAGAGACCCAGTACTTC. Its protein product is CASSEGAQGPQETQYF.

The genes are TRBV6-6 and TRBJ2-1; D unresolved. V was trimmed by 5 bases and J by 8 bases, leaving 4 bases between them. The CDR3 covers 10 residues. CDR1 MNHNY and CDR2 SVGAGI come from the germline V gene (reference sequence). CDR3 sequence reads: CASSLHEQFF. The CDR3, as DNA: TGTGCCAGCAGTCTACATGAGCAGTTCTTC.

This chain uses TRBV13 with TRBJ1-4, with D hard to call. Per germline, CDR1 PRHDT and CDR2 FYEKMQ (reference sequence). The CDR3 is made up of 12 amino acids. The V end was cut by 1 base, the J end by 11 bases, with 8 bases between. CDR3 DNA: TGTGCCAGCAGCTTAGATGGCACCAAACTGTTTTTT. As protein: CASSLDGTKLFF.

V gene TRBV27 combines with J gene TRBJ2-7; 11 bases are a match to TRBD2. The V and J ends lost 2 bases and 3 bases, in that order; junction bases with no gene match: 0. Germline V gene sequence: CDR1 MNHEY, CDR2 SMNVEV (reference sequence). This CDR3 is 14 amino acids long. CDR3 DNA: TGTGCCAGCAGTTTAGGGACTAGCGGCTACGAGCAGTACTTC. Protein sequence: CASSLGTSGYEQYF.

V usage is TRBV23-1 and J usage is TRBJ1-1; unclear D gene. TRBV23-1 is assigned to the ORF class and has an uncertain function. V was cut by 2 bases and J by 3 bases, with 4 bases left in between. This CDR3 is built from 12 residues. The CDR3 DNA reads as TGCGCCAGCAGTCAACGGGACACTGAAGCTTTCTTT. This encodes CASSQRDTEAFF.

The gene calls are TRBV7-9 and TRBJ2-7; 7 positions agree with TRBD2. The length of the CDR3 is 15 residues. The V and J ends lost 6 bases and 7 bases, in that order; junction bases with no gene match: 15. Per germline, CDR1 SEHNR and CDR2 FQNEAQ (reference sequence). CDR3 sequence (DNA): TGTGCCAGCAGGGACCCGGGACTACCTACGACGGAGCAGTACTTC. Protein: CASRDPGLPTTEQYF.

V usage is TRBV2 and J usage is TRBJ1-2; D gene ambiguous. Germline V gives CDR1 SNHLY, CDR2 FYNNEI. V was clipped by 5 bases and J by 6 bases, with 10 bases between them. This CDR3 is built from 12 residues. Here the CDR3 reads CASSLGRDGYTF. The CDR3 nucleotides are TGTGCCAGCAGTTTGGGGAGGGATGGCTACACCTTC.

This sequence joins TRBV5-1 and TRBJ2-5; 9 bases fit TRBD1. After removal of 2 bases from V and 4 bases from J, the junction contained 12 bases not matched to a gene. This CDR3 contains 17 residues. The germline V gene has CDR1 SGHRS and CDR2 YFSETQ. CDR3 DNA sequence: TGCGCCAGCAGCTTAACCGGGACAGGGTCGGTAGGAGAGACCCAGTACTTC. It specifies CASSLTGTGSVGETQYF.

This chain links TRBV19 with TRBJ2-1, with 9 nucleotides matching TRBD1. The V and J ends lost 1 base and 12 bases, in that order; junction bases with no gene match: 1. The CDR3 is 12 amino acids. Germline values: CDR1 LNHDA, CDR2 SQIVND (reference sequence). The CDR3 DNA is TGTGCCAGTAGTATAGTGGGACAGGGGCAGTTCTTC. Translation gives CASSIVGQGQFF.

CDR3 sequence reads: CASSYSGSPLIEQYF. CDR3 coding DNA: TGTGCCAGCAGTTACTCCGGGAGCCCCTTAATCGAGCAGTACTTC. V and J are TRBV6-6 and TRBJ2-7, with a weak D call TRBD2 (6 bases). This CDR3 is 15 amino acids long. Germline assignment: CDR1 MNHNY and CDR2 SVGAGI (reference sequence). With 0 bases removed from V and 6 bases from J, the gap between germline ends came to 15 bases.

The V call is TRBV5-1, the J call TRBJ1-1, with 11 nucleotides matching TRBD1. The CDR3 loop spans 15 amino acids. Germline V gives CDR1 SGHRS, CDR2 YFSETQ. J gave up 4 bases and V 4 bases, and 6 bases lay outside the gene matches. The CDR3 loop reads CASSSSGTGGTEAFF. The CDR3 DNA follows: TGCGCCAGCAGCAGTTCCGGGACAGGGGGCACTGAAGCTTTCTTT.

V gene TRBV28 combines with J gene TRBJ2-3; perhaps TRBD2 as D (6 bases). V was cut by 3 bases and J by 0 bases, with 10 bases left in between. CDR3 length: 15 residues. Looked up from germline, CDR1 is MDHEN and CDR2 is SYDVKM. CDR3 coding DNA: TGTGCCAGCAGTTTGTCGGGGGTTAGCACAGATACGCAGTATTTT. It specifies CASSLSGVSTDTQYF. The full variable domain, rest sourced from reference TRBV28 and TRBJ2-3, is DVKVTQSSRYLVKRTGEKVFLECVQDMDHENMFWYRQDPGLGLRLIYFSYDVKMKEKGDIPEGYSVSREKKERFSLILESASTNQTSMYLCASSLSGVSTDTQYFGPGTRLTVL.

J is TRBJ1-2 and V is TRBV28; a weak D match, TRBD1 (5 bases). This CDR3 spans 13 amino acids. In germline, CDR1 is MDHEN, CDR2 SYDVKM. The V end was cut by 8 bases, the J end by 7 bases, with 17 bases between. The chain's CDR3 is CASSRNQGGGYTF. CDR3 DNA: TGTGCCAGCTCGAGAAACCAGGGCGGTGGCTACACCTTC.